One sample yielded the 24 T cell receptor beta chains listed below, sequenced in a study of blood T cell repertoires in COVID-19. Sequencing was performed with immunoSEQ multiplex PCR; in TCRdb, only in-frame clones are kept and a portion is missing. The table records approximately 300,000 clones, about 92% of them present only once. Input material: PBMCs or T cells enriched from blood (not recorded which). The receptor set was obtained from a woman aged 25 to 39 who had recovered from COVID-19.

A remark on this clone: A read error is likely, as this CDR3 ends without the conserved phenylalanine or tryptophan. The limits of the CDR3 on the DNA are not certain, so only TCRdb's listed CDR3 is given. The chain combines TRBV3-1 (or the pseudogene TRBV3-2) with TRBJ2-3; the table calls TRBD2, which could not be checked here. Germline V gives CDR1 LGHDT, CDR2 YNNKEL (reference sequence). 12 amino acids form the CDR3, both terminal residues included. The CDR3 sequence is CASSQDTSAPTL.

V is TRBV24-1 and J is TRBJ2-3, with TRBD1 as a possible D gene (5 bases). CDR1 is KGHDR, CDR2 SFDVKD, per germline. CDR3 length: 15 residues. Trimming cost V 7 bases and J 7 bases, with 20 bases left between them. As DNA, the CDR3 is TGTGCCACCAGCTCTGGGGCAGGAACCTTCAATACGCAGTATTTT. Protein sequence: CATSSGAGTFNTQYF.

The chain couples TRBV10-3 to TRBJ2-7, with 7 bases identical to TRBD1. Germline CDR1 reads ENHRY; CDR2 reads SYGVKD. This CDR3 comprises 15 residues. J lost 2 bases, V lost 3 bases, and 7 bases had no gene match. The CDR3 protein is CAISDLGQGAYEQYF. The CDR3, as DNA: TGTGCCATCAGTGACCTTGGGCAGGGGGCCTACGAGCAGTACTTC.

The V gene is TRBV27, the J gene TRBJ1-2; 12 bases are shared with TRBD1. The J segment lost 5 bases and the V segment lost 2 bases, leaving 12 bases of the junction unmatched. This CDR3 comprises 18 residues. Germline CDR1 and CDR2: MNHEY and SMNVEV (reference sequence). The CDR3 loop reads CASSLTRGTGGGSYGYTF. The CDR3 DNA is TGTGCCAGCAGTTTAACCCGCGGGACAGGGGGCGGTAGTTATGGCTACACCTTC.

The chain links TRBV7-9 to TRBJ1-2; D perhaps matches TRBD1 (5 bases). The CDR3 loop spans 13 amino acids. Deletions cut 5 bases from V and 7 bases from J, with 14 bases between. Germline assignment: CDR1 SEHNR and CDR2 FQNEAQ (reference sequence). For the CDR3, the DNA is TGTGCCAGCAGCGAAAACGGGGGGGTTGGCTACACCTTC. This encodes CASSENGGVGYTF. Full variable domain (remainder filled in from reference TRBV7-9 and TRBJ1-2): DTGVSQNPRHKITKRGQNVTFRCDPISEHNRLYWYRQTLGQGPEFLTYFQNEAQLEKSRLLSDRFSAERPKGSFSTLEIQRTEQGDSAMYLCASSENGGVGYTFGSGTRLTVV.

The chain has TRBV4-1 and TRBJ2-7; a weak D match, TRBD2 (6 bases). CDR1 MGHRA and CDR2 YSYEKL come from the germline V gene. This CDR3 spans 14 amino acids. Trimming shortened V by 1 base and J by 6 bases, and 13 bases separated the two germline ends. CDR3 nucleotides: TGCGCCAGCAGCCAAGTCTCGCCCGGGGGCGAGCAGTACTTC. Encoded protein: CASSQVSPGGEQYF.

The chain couples TRBV19 to TRBJ2-1, with 7 bases that match TRBD2. This CDR3 has 15 residues. With V trimmed by 4 bases and J by 7 bases, 10 bases remained unmatched. In germline, CDR1 is LNHDA, CDR2 SQIVND (reference sequence). The CDR3 here is CASSRGGSSSNEQFF. Here the CDR3 DNA reads TGTGCCAGTAGTAGGGGCGGGAGTTCGTCGAATGAGCAGTTCTTC. The whole variable domain, filled in from reference TRBV19 and TRBJ2-1, reads DGGITQSPKYLFRKEGQNVTLSCEQNLNHDAMYWYRQDPGQGLRLIYYSQIVNDFQKGDIAEGYSVSREKKESFPLTVTSAQKNPTAFYLCASSRGGSSSNEQFFGPGTRLTVL.

The chain joins TRBV19 to TRBJ1-5; D ambiguous. The CDR3 length is 14 residues. Germline assignment: CDR1 LNHDA and CDR2 SQIVND (reference sequence). V dropped 5 bases and J dropped 4 bases, with 12 bases sitting between them. The CDR3 region is CASSPRSRNQPQHF. Here the CDR3 DNA reads TGTGCCAGTAGTCCTCGGAGCCGGAATCAGCCCCAGCATTTT.

J is TRBJ2-5 and V is TRBV5-1; D is undetermined. V lost 6 bases and J 4 bases, leaving 4 bases between the germline ends. This CDR3 has 10 residues. Germline V gene lookup returns CDR1 SGHRS and CDR2 YFSETQ. The CDR3, as DNA: TGCGCCAGCACGGGAGAGACCCAGTACTTC. This gives the protein CASTGETQYF.

This sequence joins TRBV25-1 and TRBJ2-1; no reliable D call. The length of the CDR3 is 16 residues. In germline, CDR1 is MGHDK, CDR2 SYGVNS. V was trimmed by 1 base and J by 3 bases, leaving 13 bases between them. The CDR3 nucleotides are TGTGCCAGCAGTGAATCGACCGGGTATTACTACAATGAGCAGTTCTTC. The encoded protein is CASSESTGYYYNEQFF.

About this clone itself: The junction and the germline gene differ at one end; a read error may be behind it. V is TRBV5-4 and J is TRBJ1-1; tentative D call: TRBD1 (6 bases). The CDR3 sequence is 11 residues long. Germline CDR1 SGHNT, CDR2 YYREEE (reference sequence). CDR3 amino acids: CASSLETGRVW. In DNA, the CDR3 is TGTGCCAGCAGCTTGGAGACAGGAAGGGTGTGG.

The chain links TRBV19 to TRBJ1-3, with a weak D call TRBD1 (5 bases). This CDR3 has 15 amino acids. Germline loops: CDR1 LNHDA, CDR2 SQIVND (reference sequence). Trimming left V 7 bases short and J 2 bases short, with 15 bases between. The CDR3 region has the DNA TGTGCCAGTACCGGGACCGGGGGAACTGGAAACACCATATATTTT. It encodes CASTGTGGTGNTIYF.

About this clone: Additional DNA sequences in this sample encode the identical CDR3. The rearrangement joins TRBV2 to TRBJ2-5, with 9 bases lining up with TRBD1. The CDR3 consists of 12 residues. Trimming took 6 bases from V and 5 from J; bases not matched to a gene: 1. In germline, CDR1 is SNHLY, CDR2 FYNNEI. DNA of the CDR3: TGTGCCAGCAGAGACAGGGGGGAGACCCAGTACTTC. As protein: CASRDRGETQYF.

The chain recombines TRBV12-3 or TRBV12-4 with TRBJ1-6, with D hard to call. The CDR3 contains 11 residues. V gave up 3 bases and J gave up 15 bases, with 9 bases separating them. CDR3 coding DNA: TGTGCCAGCAGTTTCGGCAGCGACCTCCACTTT. It translates to CASSFGSDLHF.

This chain connects TRBV20-1 to TRBJ2-7; D is perhaps TRBD1 (6 bases). V was clipped by 3 bases and J by 3 bases, with 30 bases between them. The V gene's germline CDR1 is DFQATT and CDR2 SNEGSKA (reference sequence). The CDR3 runs to 19 residues. The CDR3 is CSASLIRTDPGDPNYEQYF. CDR3 sequence (DNA): TGCAGTGCTAGTCTCATAAGGACGGACCCAGGGGACCCTAACTACGAGCAGTACTTC.

The chain's CDR3 is CASSEQGASNQPQHF. For the CDR3, the DNA is TGTGCCAGCAGCGAACAGGGAGCTAGCAATCAGCCCCAGCATTTT. The chain combines TRBV4-2 with TRBJ1-5; a weak D match, TRBD1 (6 bases). The length of the CDR3 is 15 residues. Trimming took off 5 bases at V and 0 bases at J, with 11 bases between the two ends. Germline CDR1 and CDR2: LGHNA and YNFKEQ.

The rearrangement joins TRBV11-3 to TRBJ2-1; 15 bases align to TRBD2. Looked up from germline, CDR1 is SGHNT and CDR2 is YENEEA. The V and J ends lost 5 bases and 7 bases, in that order; junction bases with no gene match: 9. This CDR3 is built from 17 residues. CDR3 amino acids: CASSPWTSGRAENEQFF. The CDR3 DNA reads as TGTGCCAGCAGCCCTTGGACTAGCGGGAGGGCCGAGAATGAGCAGTTCTTC.

This CDR3 reads CASRLGPNTGELFF. The DNA of the CDR3 is TGTGCCAGCCGACTAGGTCCGAACACCGGGGAGCTGTTTTTT. The chain is built from TRBV10-3 and TRBJ2-2; D perhaps matches TRBD2 (6 bases). V dropped 10 bases and J dropped 0 bases, with 12 bases sitting between them. The CDR3 totals 14 residues. Germline V gene sequence: CDR1 ENHRY, CDR2 SYGVKD.

The V call is TRBV28, the J call TRBJ2-5; the D gene is possibly TRBD1 (5 bases). This CDR3 spans 14 amino acids. V lost 3 bases to trimming and J lost 7 bases, with 15 bases between them. Germline V gene sequence: CDR1 MDHEN, CDR2 SYDVKM. CDR3 DNA sequence: TGTGCCAGCAGTTTTACAGGCCTGAGTTTGACCCAGTACTTC. Amino acids: CASSFTGLSLTQYF.

CDR3: CAISERFNEKLFF. The CDR3 DNA reads TGTGCCATCAGTGAGCGGTTCAATGAAAAACTGTTTTTT. This sequence joins TRBV10-3 and TRBJ1-4; D is unresolved. Trimming left V 2 bases short and J 5 bases short, with 6 bases between. The CDR3 loop spans 13 amino acids. Germline V CDR1 and CDR2: ENHRY, SYGVKD.

V and J are TRBV7-9 and TRBJ2-7; D gene ambiguous. Germline V CDR1 and CDR2: SEHNR, FQNEAQ (reference sequence). The ends were cut back, 7 bases at V and 0 bases at J, with 10 bases in the middle. The CDR3 has 13 residues. CDR3 DNA sequence: TGTGCCAGCACCCCCCCAGGCTCCTACGAGCAGTACTTC. Translated: CASTPPGSYEQYF.

The chain employs TRBV11-3 and TRBJ2-2; possible D gene TRBD2, 6 bases. Per the germline V gene, CDR1 is SGHNT and CDR2 is YENEEA. The CDR3 has 15 amino acids. The V end was cut by 5 bases, the J end by 0 bases, with 10 bases between. The CDR3 loop reads CASSPGGANTGELFF. The CDR3 DNA sequence: TGTGCCAGCAGCCCCGGGGGAGCGAACACCGGGGAGCTGTTTTTT.

The table lists this clone with a few counts. V is TRBV19 and J is TRBJ2-7; D remains unclear. Trimming stripped 5 bases from V and 1 base from J, with 12 bases between. The CDR3 has 14 amino acids. CDR1 and CDR2 (germline): LNHDA, SQIVND (reference sequence). CDR3: CASSVAEKSYEQYF. The CDR3 coding sequence is TGTGCCAGTAGTGTCGCAGAAAAATCCTACGAGCAGTACTTC.

This clone appeared a single time. The rearrangement joins TRBV14 to TRBJ2-2; 7 nucleotides line up with TRBD2. From germline, CDR1 is SGHDN and CDR2 FVKESK. The CDR3 is 15 amino acids. V was pared by 3 bases and J by 7 bases, with 8 bases of the junction left unmatched. CDR3 sequence reads: CASSQGLTHSGELFF. The CDR3 DNA sequence: TGTGCCAGCAGCCAGGGACTAACGCACAGCGGGGAGCTGTTTTTT.